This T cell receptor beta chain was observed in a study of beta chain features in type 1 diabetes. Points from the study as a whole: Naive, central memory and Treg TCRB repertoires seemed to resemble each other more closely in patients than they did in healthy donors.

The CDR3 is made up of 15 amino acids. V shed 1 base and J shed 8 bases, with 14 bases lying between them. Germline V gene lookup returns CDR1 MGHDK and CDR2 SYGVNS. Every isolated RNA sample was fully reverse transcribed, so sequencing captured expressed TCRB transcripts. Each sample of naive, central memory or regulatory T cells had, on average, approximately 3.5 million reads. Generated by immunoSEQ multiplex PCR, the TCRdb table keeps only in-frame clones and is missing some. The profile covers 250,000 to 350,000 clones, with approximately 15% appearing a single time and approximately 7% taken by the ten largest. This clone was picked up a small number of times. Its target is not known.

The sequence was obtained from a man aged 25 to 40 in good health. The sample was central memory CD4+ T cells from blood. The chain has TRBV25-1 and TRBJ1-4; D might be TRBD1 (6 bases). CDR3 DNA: TGTGCCAGCAGTGAATCGTCAGGGGCGAAAGAAAAACTGTTTTTT. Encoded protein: CASSESSGAKEKLFF.